The 10 T cell receptor beta chains reported below all come from one sample, sequenced in a study of OX40 agonist ivuxolimab in advanced cancers. The protocol was immunoSEQ multiplex PCR, while the TCRdb copy is restricted to in-frame clones and leaves out a portion. The sample contains 30,000 to 45,000 clones, 85% to 90% of which appear only once. Sequences were derived from CD4+ or CD8+ T cells sorted from blood, sampled in a trial of the OX40 agonist ivuxolimab. These receptors were collected from an adult with an advanced solid tumor such as melanoma, head and neck, liver or kidney cancer.

This clone was recorded once. The V gene is TRBV19, the J gene TRBJ2-5; the match to TRBD1 covers 8 bases. Germline CDR1 LNHDA, CDR2 SQIVND (reference sequence). This CDR3 region has 14 residues. Losses at the gene ends were 4 bases for V and 7 bases for J; bases not matched to a gene: 8. The CDR3 loop is CASSTTGGRGTQYF. CDR3 nucleotides: TGTGCCAGTAGTACTACAGGGGGGCGAGGGACCCAGTACTTC.

This chain uses TRBV30 with TRBJ2-7, with D perhaps TRBD2 (7 bases). The CDR3 runs to 14 residues. Germline V CDR1 and CDR2: GTSNPN, SVGIG (reference sequence). Trimming removed 0 bases at V and 3 bases at J, with 12 bases between. CDR3 sequence (DNA): TGTGCCTGGAGTGTACCGGGGGGCGGCTACGAGCAGTACTTC. Its protein is CAWSVPGGGYEQYF.

The V call is TRBV5-8, the J call TRBJ1-2; TRBD1 is a possible D gene (5 bases). The V gene's germline CDR1 is SGHTS and CDR2 YDEGEE. This CDR3 spans 15 amino acids. Trimming cost V 0 bases and J 8 bases, with 17 bases left between them. The CDR3 bases are TGTGCCAGCAGCTTGGTCGCCTGGGGGTTGGGAGGCTACACCTTC. Protein sequence: CASSLVAWGLGGYTF. Together with reference TRBV5-8 and TRBJ1-2, the CDR3 gives the full variable domain: EAGVTQSPTHLIKTRGQQATLRCSPISGHTSVYWYQQALGLGLQFLLWYDEGEERNRGNFPPRFSGRQFPNYSSELNVNALELEDSALYLCASSLVAWGLGGYTFGSGTRLTVV.

This clone was detected a few times. This chain links TRBV13 with TRBJ2-4; D call uncertain. The CDR3 is 16 amino acids. V was clipped by 2 bases and J by 0 bases, with 11 bases between them. Per germline, CDR1 PRHDT and CDR2 FYEKMQ (reference sequence). CDR3 nucleotide sequence: TGTGCCAGCAGCTTAAGGCTTAGACTAGCCAAAAACATTCAGTACTTC. Its translation is CASSLRLRLAKNIQYF.

The V gene is TRBV5-1, the J gene TRBJ1-1; tentative D call: TRBD1 (5 bases). The CDR3 sequence is 13 residues long. CDR1 is SGHRS and CDR2 is YFSETQ in the germline V gene. V was pared by 4 bases and J by 6 bases, with 13 bases between. The CDR3 DNA is TGCGCCAGCAGCCGGGACCCAGAGGCTGAAGCTTTCTTT. This gives the protein CASSRDPEAEAFF.

The chain couples TRBV19 to TRBJ1-2, with 7 bases identical to TRBD1. V lost 6 bases, J lost 0 bases, and 7 bases stayed unmatched. This CDR3 has 15 residues. From germline, CDR1 is LNHDA and CDR2 SQIVND (reference sequence). The CDR3 protein is CASRKDRQANYGYTF. CDR3 bases: TGTGCCAGTAGAAAGGACAGGCAGGCTAACTATGGCTACACCTTC.

The rearrangement uses TRBV14 and TRBJ1-2; TRBD1 might be the D (5 bases). V was trimmed by 2 bases and J by 6 bases, leaving 10 bases between them. CDR1 is SGHDN and CDR2 is FVKESK in the germline V gene. This CDR3 region has 13 residues. The CDR3 is CASSQRQFHGYTF. The CDR3 DNA is TGTGCCAGCAGCCAACGACAGTTCCATGGCTACACCTTC.

J is TRBJ2-1 and V is TRBV6-4, with 13 bases aligning to TRBD2. Germline assignment: CDR1 MRHNA and CDR2 SNTAGT. Trimming cost V 0 bases and J 4 bases; bases outside gene matches: 3. There are 17 residues in the CDR3. CDR3 protein: CASSDSRGLAGYNEQFF. Here the CDR3 DNA reads TGTGCCAGCAGTGACTCGCGGGGACTAGCGGGATACAATGAGCAGTTCTTC.

This sequence joins TRBV6-5 and TRBJ2-3; no clear D. The CDR3 consists of 16 residues. Trimming pared 0 bases from V and 4 bases from J, leaving 14 bases between. CDR1 is MNHEY and CDR2 is SVGAGI in the germline V gene. The CDR3 is CASSYSGRTGADTQYF. The CDR3 nucleotides read TGTGCCAGCAGTTACTCTGGAAGGACGGGCGCAGATACGCAGTATTTT.

The chain combines TRBV25-1 with TRBJ1-2, with a weak D call TRBD1 (5 bases). V lost 0 bases to trimming and J lost 4 bases, with 15 bases between them. CDR1 is MGHDK and CDR2 is SYGVNS in the germline V gene. The CDR3 spans 16 residues. CDR3 in amino acids: CASSEYTPPGTYGYTF. CDR3 sequence (DNA): TGTGCCAGCAGTGAATACACCCCCCCAGGGACCTATGGCTACACCTTC.